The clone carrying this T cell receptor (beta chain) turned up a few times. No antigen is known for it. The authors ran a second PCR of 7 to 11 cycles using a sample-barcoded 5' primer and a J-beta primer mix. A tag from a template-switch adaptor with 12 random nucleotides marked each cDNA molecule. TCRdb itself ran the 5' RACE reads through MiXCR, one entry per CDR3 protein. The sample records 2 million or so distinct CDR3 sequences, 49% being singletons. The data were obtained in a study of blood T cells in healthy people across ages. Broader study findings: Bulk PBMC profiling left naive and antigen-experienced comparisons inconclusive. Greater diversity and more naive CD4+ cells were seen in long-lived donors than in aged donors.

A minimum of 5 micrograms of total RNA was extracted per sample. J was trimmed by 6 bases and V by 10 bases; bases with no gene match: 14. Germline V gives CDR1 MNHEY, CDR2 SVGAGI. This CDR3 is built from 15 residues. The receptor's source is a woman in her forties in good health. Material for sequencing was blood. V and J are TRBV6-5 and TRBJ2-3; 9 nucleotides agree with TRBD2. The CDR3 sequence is CATRPGTSKGDTQYF. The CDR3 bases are TGTGCCACCAGGCCCGGGACTAGCAAGGGGGATACGCAGTATTTT.